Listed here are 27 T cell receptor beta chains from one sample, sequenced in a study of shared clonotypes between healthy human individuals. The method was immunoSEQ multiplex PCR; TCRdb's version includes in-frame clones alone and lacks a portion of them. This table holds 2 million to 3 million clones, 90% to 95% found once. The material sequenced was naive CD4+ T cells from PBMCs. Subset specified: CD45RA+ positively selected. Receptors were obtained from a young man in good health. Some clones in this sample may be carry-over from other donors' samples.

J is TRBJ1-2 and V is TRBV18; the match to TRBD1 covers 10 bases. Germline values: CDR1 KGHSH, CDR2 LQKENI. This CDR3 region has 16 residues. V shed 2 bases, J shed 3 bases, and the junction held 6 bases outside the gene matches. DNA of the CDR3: TGTGCCAGCTCACCATACAATGGACAGGGGGACTATGGCTACACCTTC. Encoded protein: CASSPYNGQGDYGYTF.

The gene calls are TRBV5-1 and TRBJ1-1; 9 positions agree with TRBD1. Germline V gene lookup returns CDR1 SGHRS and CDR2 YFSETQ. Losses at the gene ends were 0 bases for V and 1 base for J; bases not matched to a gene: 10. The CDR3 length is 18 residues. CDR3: CASSLEVGGQGRNTEAFF. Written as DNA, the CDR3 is TGCGCCAGCAGCTTGGAAGTGGGGGGACAGGGCAGGAACACTGAAGCTTTCTTT. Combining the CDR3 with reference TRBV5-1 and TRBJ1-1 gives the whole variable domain KAGVTQTPRYLIKTRGQQVTLSCSPISGHRSVSWYQQTPGQGLQFLFEYFSETQRNKGNFPGRFSGRQFSNSRSEMNVSTLELGDSALYLCASSLEVGGQGRNTEAFFGQGTRLTVV.

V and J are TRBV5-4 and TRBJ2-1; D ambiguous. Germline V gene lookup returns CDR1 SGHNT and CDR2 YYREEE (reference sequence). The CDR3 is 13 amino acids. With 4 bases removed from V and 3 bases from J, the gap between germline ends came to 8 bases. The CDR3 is CASSPPGYNEQFF. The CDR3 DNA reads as TGTGCCAGCAGCCCTCCCGGCTACAATGAGCAGTTCTTC.

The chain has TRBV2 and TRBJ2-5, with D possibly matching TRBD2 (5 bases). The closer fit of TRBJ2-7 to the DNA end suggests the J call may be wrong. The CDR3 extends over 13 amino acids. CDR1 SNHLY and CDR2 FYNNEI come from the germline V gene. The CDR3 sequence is CASSEASGYEQYF. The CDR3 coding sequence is TGTGCCAGCAGTGAAGCCAGCGGCTACGAGCAGTACTTC.

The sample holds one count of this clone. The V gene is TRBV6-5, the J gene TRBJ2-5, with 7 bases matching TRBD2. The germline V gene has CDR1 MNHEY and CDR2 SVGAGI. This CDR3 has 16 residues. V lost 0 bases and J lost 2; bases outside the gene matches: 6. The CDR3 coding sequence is TGTGCCAGCAGTTACTCGGGGACTAATTTTCAAGAGACCCAGTACTTC. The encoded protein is CASSYSGTNFQETQYF.

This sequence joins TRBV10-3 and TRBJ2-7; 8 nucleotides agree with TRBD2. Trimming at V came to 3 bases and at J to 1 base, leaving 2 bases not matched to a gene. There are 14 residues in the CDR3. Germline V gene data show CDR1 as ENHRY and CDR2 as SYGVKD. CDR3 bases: TGTGCCATCAGTGAACGCGGGAGGTCCTACGAGCAGTACTTC. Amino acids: CAISERGRSYEQYF.

Here the CDR3 reads CASSPIAGTLANTGELFF. CDR3 nucleotides: TGTGCCAGCAGCCCAATTGCCGGGACACTCGCGAACACCGGGGAGCTGTTTTTT. The chain combines TRBV7-3 with TRBJ2-2; D might be TRBD1 (6 bases). Germline lookup yields CDR1 SGHTA and CDR2 FQGTGA. V lost 5 bases to trimming and J lost 0 bases, with 19 bases between them. This CDR3 region has 18 residues.

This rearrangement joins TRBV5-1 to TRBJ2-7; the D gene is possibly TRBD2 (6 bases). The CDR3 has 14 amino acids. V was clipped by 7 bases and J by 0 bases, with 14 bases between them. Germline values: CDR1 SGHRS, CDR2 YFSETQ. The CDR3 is CASGLPGSSYEQYF. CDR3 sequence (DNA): TGCGCCAGCGGACTACCGGGGAGCTCCTACGAGCAGTACTTC.

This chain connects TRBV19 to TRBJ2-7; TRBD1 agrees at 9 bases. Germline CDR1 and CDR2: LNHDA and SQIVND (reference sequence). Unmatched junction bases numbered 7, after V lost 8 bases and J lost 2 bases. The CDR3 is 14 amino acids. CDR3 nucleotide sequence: TGTGCCAGTTCGGGGACAGGGAGTCCCTACGAGCAGTACTTC. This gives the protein CASSGTGSPYEQYF.

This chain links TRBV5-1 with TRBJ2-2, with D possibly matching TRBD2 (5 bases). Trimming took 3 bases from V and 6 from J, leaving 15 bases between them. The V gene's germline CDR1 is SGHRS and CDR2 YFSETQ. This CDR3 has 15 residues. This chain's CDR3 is CASSSRPLGAGELFF. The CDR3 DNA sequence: TGCGCCAGCAGCTCCCGACCACTAGGTGCCGGGGAGCTGTTTTTT.

The CDR3 here is CASSSDLPGYEQYF. The DNA for the CDR3 is TGTGCCAGCAGCTCGGACTTGCCCGGCTACGAGCAGTACTTC. The chain links TRBV7-9 to TRBJ2-7, with TRBD2 as a possible D gene (5 bases). Germline CDR1 and CDR2: SEHNR and FQNEAQ (reference sequence). Trimming left V 4 bases short and J 3 bases short, with 13 bases between. The CDR3 runs 14 residues.

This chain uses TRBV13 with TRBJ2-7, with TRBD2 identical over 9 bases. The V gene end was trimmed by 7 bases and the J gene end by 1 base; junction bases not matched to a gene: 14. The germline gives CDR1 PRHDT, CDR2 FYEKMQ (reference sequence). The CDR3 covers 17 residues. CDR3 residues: CASTFHRASGISYEQYF. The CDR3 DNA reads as TGTGCCAGCACTTTTCATCGGGCTAGCGGGATATCCTACGAGCAGTACTTC.

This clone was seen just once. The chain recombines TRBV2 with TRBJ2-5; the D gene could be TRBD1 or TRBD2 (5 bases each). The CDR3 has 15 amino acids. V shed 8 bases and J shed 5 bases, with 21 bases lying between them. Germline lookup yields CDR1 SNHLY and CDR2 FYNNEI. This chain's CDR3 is CASGWRGVFGETQYF. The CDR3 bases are TGTGCCAGCGGGTGGAGAGGGGTGTTCGGGGAGACCCAGTACTTC.

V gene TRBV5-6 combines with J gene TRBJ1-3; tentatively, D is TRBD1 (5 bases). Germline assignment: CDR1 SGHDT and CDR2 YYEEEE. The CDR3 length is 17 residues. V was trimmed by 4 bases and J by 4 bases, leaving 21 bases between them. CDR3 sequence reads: CASSPPGRGFSGNTIYF. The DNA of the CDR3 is TGTGCCAGCAGCCCCCCGGGTAGGGGTTTTTCCGGAAACACCATATATTTT.

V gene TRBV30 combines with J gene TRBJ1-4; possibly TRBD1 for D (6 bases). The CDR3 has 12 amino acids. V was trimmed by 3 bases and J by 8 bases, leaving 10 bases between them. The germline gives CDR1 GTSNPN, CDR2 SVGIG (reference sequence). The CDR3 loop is CAWRDQGEKLFF. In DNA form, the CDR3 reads TGTGCCTGGAGGGACCAGGGGGAAAAACTGTTTTTT.

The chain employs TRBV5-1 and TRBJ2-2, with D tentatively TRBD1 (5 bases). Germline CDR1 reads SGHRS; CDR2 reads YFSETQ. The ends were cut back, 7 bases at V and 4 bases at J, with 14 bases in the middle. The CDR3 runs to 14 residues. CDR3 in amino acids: CASLQGYPTGELFF. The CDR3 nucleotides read TGCGCCAGCCTCCAGGGTTATCCCACCGGGGAGCTGTTTTTT.

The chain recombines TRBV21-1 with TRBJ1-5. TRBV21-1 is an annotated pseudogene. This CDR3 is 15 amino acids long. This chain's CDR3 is CASSTWGGGYQPQHF. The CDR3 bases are TGTGCCAGCAGCACCTGGGGGGGCGGGTATCAGCCCCAGCATTTT.

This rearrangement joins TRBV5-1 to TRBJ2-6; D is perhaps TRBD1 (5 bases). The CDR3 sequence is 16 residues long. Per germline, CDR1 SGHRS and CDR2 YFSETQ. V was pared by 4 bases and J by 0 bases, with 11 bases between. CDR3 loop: CASSQTGSSGANVLTF. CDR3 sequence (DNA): TGCGCCAGCAGCCAAACAGGTTCCTCTGGGGCCAACGTCCTGACTTTC.

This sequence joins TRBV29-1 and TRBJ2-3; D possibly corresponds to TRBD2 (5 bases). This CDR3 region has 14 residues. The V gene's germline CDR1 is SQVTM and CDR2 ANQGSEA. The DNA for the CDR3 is TGCAGTATTACTGTAGCGACCCGCACAGATACGCAGTATTTT. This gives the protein CSITVATRTDTQYF.

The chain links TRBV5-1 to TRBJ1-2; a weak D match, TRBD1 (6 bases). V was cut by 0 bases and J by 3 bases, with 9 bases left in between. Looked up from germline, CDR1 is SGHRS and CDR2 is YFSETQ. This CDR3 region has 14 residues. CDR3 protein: CASSLDRDHYGYTF. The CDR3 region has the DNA TGCGCCAGCAGCTTGGACAGGGATCACTATGGCTACACCTTC.

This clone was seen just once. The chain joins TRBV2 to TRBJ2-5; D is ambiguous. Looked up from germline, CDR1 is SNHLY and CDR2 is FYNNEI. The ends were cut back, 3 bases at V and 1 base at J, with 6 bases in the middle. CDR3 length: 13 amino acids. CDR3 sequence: CASSEDLQETQYF. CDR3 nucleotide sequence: TGTGCCAGCAGTGAGGACCTCCAAGAGACCCAGTACTTC.

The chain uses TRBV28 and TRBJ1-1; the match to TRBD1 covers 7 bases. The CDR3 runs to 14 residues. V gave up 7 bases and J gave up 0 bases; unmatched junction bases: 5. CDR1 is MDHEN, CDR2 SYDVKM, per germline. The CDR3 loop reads CASKPGTVNTEAFF. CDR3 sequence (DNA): TGTGCCAGCAAGCCCGGGACAGTGAACACTGAAGCTTTCTTT.

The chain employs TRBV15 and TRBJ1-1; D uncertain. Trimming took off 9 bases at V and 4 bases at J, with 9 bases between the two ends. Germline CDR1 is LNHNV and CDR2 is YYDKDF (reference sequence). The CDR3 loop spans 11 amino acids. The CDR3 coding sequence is TGTGCCACACGGCGGAGCACTGAAGCTTTCTTT. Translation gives CATRRSTEAFF. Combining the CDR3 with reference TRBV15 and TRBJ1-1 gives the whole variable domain DAMVIQNPRYQVTQFGKPVTLSCSQTLNHNVMYWYQQKSSQAPKLLFHYYDKDFNNEADTPDNFQSRRPNTSFCFLDIRSPGLGDTAMYLCATRRSTEAFFGQGTRLTVV.

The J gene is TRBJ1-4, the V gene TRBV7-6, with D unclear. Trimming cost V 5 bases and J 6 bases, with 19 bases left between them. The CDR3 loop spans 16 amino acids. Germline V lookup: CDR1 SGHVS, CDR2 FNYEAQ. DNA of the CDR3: TGTGCCAGCAGCAAAGAATGGGGTATGGATTATGAAAAACTGTTTTTT. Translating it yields CASSKEWGMDYEKLFF. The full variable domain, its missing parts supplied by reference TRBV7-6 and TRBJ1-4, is GAGVSQSPRYKVTKRGQDVALRCDPISGHVSLYWYRQALGQGPEFLTYFNYEAQQDKSGLPNDRFSAERPEGSISTLTIQRTEQRDSAMYRCASSKEWGMDYEKLFFGSGTQLSVL.

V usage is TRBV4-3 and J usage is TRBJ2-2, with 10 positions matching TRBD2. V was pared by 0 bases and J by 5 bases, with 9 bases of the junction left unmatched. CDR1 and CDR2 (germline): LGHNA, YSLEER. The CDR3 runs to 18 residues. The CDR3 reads CASSQESIRTSGTGELFF. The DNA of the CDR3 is TGCGCCAGCAGCCAAGAGTCGATCCGGACTAGCGGAACCGGGGAGCTGTTTTTT.

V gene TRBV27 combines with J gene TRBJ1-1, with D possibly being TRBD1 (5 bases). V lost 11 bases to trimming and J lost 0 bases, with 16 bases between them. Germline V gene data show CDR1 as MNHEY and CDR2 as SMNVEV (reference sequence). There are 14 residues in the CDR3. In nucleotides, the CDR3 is TGTGCCGGCCCCGGGGGGGACTTGAACACTGAAGCTTTCTTT. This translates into CAGPGGDLNTEAFF.

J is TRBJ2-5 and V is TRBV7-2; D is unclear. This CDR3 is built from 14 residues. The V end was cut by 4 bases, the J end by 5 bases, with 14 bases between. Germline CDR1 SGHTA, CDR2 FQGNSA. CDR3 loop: CASSSTAVAETQYF. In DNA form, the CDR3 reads TGTGCCAGCAGCTCCACCGCGGTGGCGGAGACCCAGTACTTC.